This TCR beta chain was sequenced in a study of T-cell reconstitution after alpha-beta-depleted transplantation in children. Findings and limits, study-wide: T-cell numbers and diversity, one year after transplant, stemmed largely from T cells that were newly produced. Reported findings indicate that, about two months after transplant, alpha-beta T cells came from several hundred expanded clones, which were derived from non-depleted graft cells. High day-60 TCRbeta diversity in some patients came from surviving recipient T cells and thymic progenitors.

Ten or more counts support this clonotype. Its antigen is undetermined. Unique molecular identifiers were built into the TCRbeta library. Using its own MiXCR run on the PCR reads, TCRdb lists one record per CDR3 protein. The sample records some 3,300 distinct CDR3 sequences, around a fifth being singletons. This specimen consisted of PBMCs, mostly from graft donor cells, obtained 60 days after TCRalphabeta/CD19-depleted stem cell transplant. The TCR sequence derives from a male patient aged 2 to 9 who had a stem cell transplant for acute lymphoblastic leukemia, so the T cells may come from the graft donor.

CDR3 bases: TGTGCCAGCAGCCAAGATCCCCTAGCGGGCAACTCCTACGAGCAGTACTTC. Translating it yields CASSQDPLAGNSYEQYF. This chain links TRBV4-2 with TRBJ2-7; 8 positions match TRBD2. J was trimmed by 0 bases and V by 0 bases; bases with no gene match: 7. There are 17 residues in the CDR3. CDR1 and CDR2 (germline): LGHNA, YNFKEQ.